Listed here are 19 T cell receptor beta chains from one sample, sequenced in a study of T cell clonality in common variable immunodeficiency. The table came from immunoSEQ multiplex PCR; TCRdb's copy has only in-frame clones and leaves some out. The sample is made up of about 52,000 clones, none counted only once. The specimen sequenced was peripheral blood mononuclear cells. All receptors come from a person aged 18 to 75 in good health.

This clone was picked up many times. The read ends 3 residues early relative to the CDR3; the germline J gene fills the gap. V usage is TRBV6-1 and J usage is TRBJ1-2, with D hard to call. CDR3 length: 16 residues. Germline lookup yields CDR1 MNHNS and CDR2 SASEGT. The ends were cut back, 4 bases at V and 2 bases at J, with 17 bases in the middle. The covered CDR3 bases are TGTGCCAGCAGTGCTAATGCTCGGTTGATCAACTATGGC. The encoded protein is CASSANARLINYG. The full-length CDR3 reads as CASSANARLINYGYTF.

This clone was found many times. The read falls 3 residues short of the CDR3 end, and the missing part is taken from the germline J gene. The V gene is TRBV7-8, the J gene TRBJ2-1, with D hard to call. The V end was cut by 4 bases, the J end by 6 bases, with 10 bases between. Germline-derived CDR1 and CDR2 are SGHVS and FQNEAQ. The CDR3 contains 13 residues. CDR3 loop: CASSSLIPNEQFF. CDR3 bases read: TGTGCCAGCAGCTCCCTAATTCCCAATGAG.

There are many counts of this clone. The read ends 3 residues early relative to the CDR3; the germline J gene fills the gap. J is TRBJ1-5 and V is TRBV7-2, with D maybe TRBD1 (5 bases). The CDR3 length is 14 residues. Looked up from germline, CDR1 is SGHTA and CDR2 is FQGNSA. V was pared by 5 bases and J by 7 bases, with 15 bases between. CDR3 bases read: TGTGCCAGCAGCCTCGGGGGAGGAAGGCAGCCC. Protein sequence: CASSLGGGRQP. The full CDR3 protein reads CASSLGGGRQPQHF. Variable domain in full (rest from reference TRBV7-2 and TRBJ1-5): GAGVSQSPSNKVTEKGKDVELRCDPISGHTALYWYRQSLGQGLEFLIYFQGNSAPDKSGLPSDRFSAERTGGSVSTLTIQRTQQEDSAVYLCASSLGGGRQPQHFGDGTRLSIL.

About this clone itself: Read coverage stops 3 residues before the CDR3 terminus; the germline J gene supplies the remainder. V and J are TRBV6-2 or TRBV6-3 and TRBJ1-1; TRBD1 matches at 7 bases. CDR1 is MNHEY, CDR2 SVGEGT, per germline. Germline trimming cut 6 bases from V and 6 bases from J; bases unmatched to any gene: 7. The CDR3 length is 13 residues. Here the CDR3 reads CASRVRGTAEAFF. Incomplete CDR3 DNA: TGTGCCAGCAGGGTTAGGGGGACAGCTGAA.

This clone was recorded many times. The CDR3 goes on 3 residues after the read ends, and that part is filled in from the germline J gene. V is TRBV20-1 and J is TRBJ1-6, with 7 bases identical to TRBD1. V lost 5 bases, J lost 7 bases, and 8 bases stayed unmatched. Germline V gene data show CDR1 as DFQATT and CDR2 as SNEGSKA (reference sequence). The CDR3 consists of 14 residues. CDR3 amino acids: CSAQAGQMNSPLHF. The DNA read from the CDR3 is TGCAGTGCTCAAGCGGGACAGATGAATTCACCC.

This clone has only a few counts. This CDR3 is CSARGTAGNTIYF. The DNA read from the CDR3 is TGCAGTGCTAGAGGGACAGCTGGAAACACC. The gene calls are TRBV20-1 and TRBJ1-3; the D gene is possibly TRBD1 (6 bases). The CDR3 end falls 3 residues outside the read, so it is completed with the germline J gene. The CDR3 has 13 residues. V lost 1 base, J lost 2 bases, and 6 bases lay in between. Germline CDR1 DFQATT, CDR2 SNEGSKA (reference sequence).

This clone has at least ten counts. One end of the junction is discordant with germline, which a read error may explain. The sequenced fragment ends 3 residues before the CDR3 boundary, so the rest is inferred from the germline J gene. This sample also contains other DNA sequences that code for the same CDR3. This chain uses TRBV6-2 or TRBV6-3 with TRBJ2-1, with 10 bases that match TRBD2. The CDR3 is 15 residues long. CDR1 is MNHEY, CDR2 SVGEGT, per germline. The sequenced CDR3 bases are TGTGCCAGCAGGCGTCTAGCGGGAGCCTATAATGAG. Protein: CASRRLAGAYNE. The CDR3, in full, reads CASRRLAGAYNEQFF.

This clone was seen at least ten times. From the germline J gene comes the end of the CDR3, since the read stops 3 residues before it. The chain links TRBV5-1 to TRBJ1-1; the match to TRBD1 covers 9 bases. The CDR3 sequence is 17 residues long. Per germline, CDR1 SGHRS and CDR2 YFSETQ. V lost 1 base, J lost 4 bases, and 11 bases stayed unmatched. CDR3 in amino acids: CASSLIPGTGRSTEAFF. The CDR3 DNA, read in part, is TGCGCCAGCAGCTTGATCCCGGGGACAGGGAGATCCACTGAA.

This clone was counted many times. Read sequence stops 3 residues before the CDR3 end, and the germline J gene provides the missing end. Other DNA sequences within the sample encode an identical CDR3. The chain recombines TRBV30 with TRBJ1-3; D remains unclear. The CDR3 runs 15 residues. V was shortened by 0 bases and J by 2 bases, with 11 bases between the two germline ends. CDR1 GTSNPN and CDR2 SVGIG come from the germline V gene (reference sequence). CDR3 protein: CAWSVALRAGNTIYF. CDR3 DNA (partial): TGTGCCTGGAGTGTCGCCTTAAGGGCTGGAAACACC.

In its sample, this clone was seen many times. The read stops 3 residues short of the end of the CDR3; the missing end is completed from the germline J gene. The chain uses TRBV13 and TRBJ2-4, with D perhaps matching TRBD2 (5 bases). Looked up from germline, CDR1 is PRHDT and CDR2 is FYEKMQ (reference sequence). The CDR3 consists of 11 residues. Trimming took off 10 bases at V and 9 bases at J, with 13 bases between the two ends. The CDR3 region is CATTREGIQYF. The sequenced CDR3 bases are TGTGCCACTACCCGCGAGGGCATT.

This clone was detected only a few times. The CDR3 is cut off 3 residues early in the read; its end comes from the germline J gene. V gene TRBV6-2 or TRBV6-3 combines with J gene TRBJ1-5, with a weak D call TRBD1 (6 bases). Looked up from germline, CDR1 is MNHEY and CDR2 is SVGEGT. The CDR3 runs to 13 residues. V lost 2 bases to trimming and J lost 7 bases, with 9 bases between them. This CDR3 is CASSYTGTQPQHF. The sequenced part of the CDR3 DNA is TGTGCCAGCAGTTACACAGGGACCCAGCCC.

This clone was seen at least ten times. The DNA ends 3 residues before the CDR3 does, and the rest of the CDR3 is filled in from the germline J gene. V gene TRBV7-8 combines with J gene TRBJ1-2; 10 nucleotides line up with TRBD1. J was trimmed by 3 bases and V by 5 bases; bases with no gene match: 3. This CDR3 region has 14 residues. Looked up from germline, CDR1 is SGHVS and CDR2 is FQNEAQ. The CDR3 bases that were read are TGTGCCAGCAGCCCAGGGACAGGGGACTATGGC. It is translated as CASSPGTGDYG. The full CDR3 reads CASSPGTGDYGYTF.

This clone was observed a few times. The CDR3 here is CSAREQRLQETQYF. CDR3 DNA (partial): TGCAGTGCTAGAGAGCAGCGGCTCCAAGAGACG. The chain couples TRBV20-1 to TRBJ2-3; weak D call: TRBD2 (5 bases). The read ends 3 residues before the CDR3 terminus; that terminus is restored from the germline J gene. Germline V gene sequence: CDR1 DFQATT, CDR2 SNEGSKA (reference sequence). The CDR3 totals 14 residues.

This clone was observed a few times. The CDR3 end lies 3 residues beyond the end of the read and is filled in from the germline J gene. V and J are TRBV19 and TRBJ1-4, with TRBD1 as a possible D gene (5 bases). CDR3 length: 16 amino acids. Germline assignment: CDR1 LNHDA and CDR2 SQIVND (reference sequence). CDR3 sequence: CASSSGRISGATVLFF. The sequenced CDR3 bases are TGTGCCAGTAGTTCAGGACGCATCTCTGGGGCCACCGTA.

This clone was picked up a small number of times. The read stops 3 residues short of the end of the CDR3; the missing end is completed from the germline J gene. This rearrangement joins TRBV18 to TRBJ2-3; maybe TRBD1 (6 bases). There are 13 residues in the CDR3. CDR1 KGHSH and CDR2 LQKENI come from the germline V gene. Incomplete CDR3 DNA: TGTGCCAGCTCACCGGCAGGGGCCGAGACG. Translated, it gives CASSPAGAET. The full CDR3 sequence reads CASSPAGAETQYF.

There are many counts of this clone. CDR3 bases read: TGCGCCAGCAGCTTGTGGGCTAACTACGAG. Its translation is CASSLWANYE. The whole CDR3 region reads CASSLWANYEQYF. The chain uses TRBV5-1 and TRBJ2-7; D unclear. The read comes to an end 3 residues before the CDR3 does, leaving the germline J gene to fill in the end. The V end was cut by 1 base, the J end by 3 bases, with 8 bases between. Germline CDR1 reads SGHRS; CDR2 reads YFSETQ. There are 13 residues in the CDR3.

In this sample, this clone turned up many times. Read data end 3 residues before the CDR3 end; the end is taken from the germline J gene. The J gene is TRBJ1-1, the V gene TRBV19; a possible D gene is TRBD1 (6 bases). Looked up from germline, CDR1 is LNHDA and CDR2 is SQIVND (reference sequence). Trimming stripped 1 base from V and 6 bases from J, with 15 bases between. This CDR3 spans 15 amino acids. The CDR3 DNA, read in part, is TGTGCCAGTAGTATAGTGACAGGTGGTTACGCTGAA. Amino acids: CASSIVTGGYAE. The whole CDR3 is CASSIVTGGYAEAFF.

This clone was seen at least ten times. The CDR3 end falls 3 residues outside the read, so it is completed with the germline J gene. J is TRBJ2-4 and V is TRBV5-1, with TRBD2 matching 7 bases. Looked up from germline, CDR1 is SGHRS and CDR2 is YFSETQ. The ends lost 1 base at V and 4 bases at J; junction bases unmatched: 14. This CDR3 region has 18 residues. The CDR3 bases that were read are TGCGCCAGCAGCTTGTTGTTTGGCGGGAGAGACGGTAAAAACATT. Translated, it gives CASSLLFGGRDGKNI. The CDR3, in full, reads CASSLLFGGRDGKNIQYF.

In its sample, this clone was seen a few times. The CDR3 end lies 3 residues beyond the end of the read and is filled in from the germline J gene. The chain joins TRBV7-6 to TRBJ2-3; D may be TRBD1 (6 bases). Per germline, CDR1 SGHVS and CDR2 FNYEAQ. The CDR3 covers 14 residues. The CDR3 spells CASNPSGAQETQYF. The CDR3 bases that were read are TGTGCCAGCAATCCGTCAGGGGCTCAAGAGACG.